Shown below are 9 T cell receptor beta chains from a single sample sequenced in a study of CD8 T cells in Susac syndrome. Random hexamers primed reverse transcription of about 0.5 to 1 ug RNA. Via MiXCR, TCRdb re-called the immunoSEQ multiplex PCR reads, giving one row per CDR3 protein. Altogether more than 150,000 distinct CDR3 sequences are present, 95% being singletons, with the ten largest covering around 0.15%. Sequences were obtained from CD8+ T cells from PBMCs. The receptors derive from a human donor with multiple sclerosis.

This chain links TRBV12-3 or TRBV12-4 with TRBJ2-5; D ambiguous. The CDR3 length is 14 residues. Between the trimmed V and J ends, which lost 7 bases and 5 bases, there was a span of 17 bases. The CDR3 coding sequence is TGTGCCAGCACCCCTCCGGGTTCTCCTGAGACCCAGTACTTC. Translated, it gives CASTPPGSPETQYF.

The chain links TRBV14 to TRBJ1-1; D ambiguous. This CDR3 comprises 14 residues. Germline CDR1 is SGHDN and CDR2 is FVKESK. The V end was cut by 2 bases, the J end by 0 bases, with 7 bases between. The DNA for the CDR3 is TGTGCCAGCAGCCAATTGAAGATGAACACTGAAGCTTTCTTT. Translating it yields CASSQLKMNTEAFF.

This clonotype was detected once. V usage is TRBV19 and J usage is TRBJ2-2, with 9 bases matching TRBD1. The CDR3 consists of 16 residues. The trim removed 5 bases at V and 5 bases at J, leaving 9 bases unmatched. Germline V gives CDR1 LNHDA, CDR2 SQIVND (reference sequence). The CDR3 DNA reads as TGTGCCAGTAGTGCGTTCCCGGGACAGGGAACCGGGGAGCTGTTTTTT. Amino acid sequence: CASSAFPGQGTGELFF.

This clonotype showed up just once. CDR3 region: CSGRFSGGSYEQYF. As DNA, the CDR3 is TGCAGCGGTCGCTTTAGCGGGGGATCCTACGAGCAGTACTTC. This chain links TRBV29-1 with TRBJ2-7, with 9 nucleotides matching TRBD2. The germline gives CDR1 SQVTM, CDR2 ANQGSEA. V was pared by 7 bases and J by 1 base, with 8 bases of the junction left unmatched. This CDR3 spans 14 amino acids.

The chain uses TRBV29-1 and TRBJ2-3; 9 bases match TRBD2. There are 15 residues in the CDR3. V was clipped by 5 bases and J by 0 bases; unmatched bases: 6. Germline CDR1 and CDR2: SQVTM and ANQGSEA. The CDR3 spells CSVPASGESTDTQYF. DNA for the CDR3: TGCAGCGTTCCAGCTAGCGGGGAAAGCACAGATACGCAGTATTTT.

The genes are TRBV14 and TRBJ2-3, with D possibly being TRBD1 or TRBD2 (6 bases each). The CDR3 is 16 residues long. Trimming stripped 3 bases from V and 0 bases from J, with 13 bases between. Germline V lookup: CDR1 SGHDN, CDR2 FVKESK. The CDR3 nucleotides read TGTGCCAGCAGCCAGCGGGACACCCTAAGCACAGATACGCAGTATTTT. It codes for CASSQRDTLSTDTQYF.

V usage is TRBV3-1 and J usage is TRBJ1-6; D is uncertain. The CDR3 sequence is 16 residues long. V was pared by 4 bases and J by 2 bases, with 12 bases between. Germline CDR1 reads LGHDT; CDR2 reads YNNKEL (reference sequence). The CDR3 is CASSPFPAAYNSPLHF. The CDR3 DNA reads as TGTGCCAGCAGCCCGTTCCCAGCTGCCTATAATTCACCCCTCCACTTT.

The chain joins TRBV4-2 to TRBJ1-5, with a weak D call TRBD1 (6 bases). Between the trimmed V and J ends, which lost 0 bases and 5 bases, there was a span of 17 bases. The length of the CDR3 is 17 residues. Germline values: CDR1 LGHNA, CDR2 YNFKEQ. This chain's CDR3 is CASSQELSGAGDQPQHF. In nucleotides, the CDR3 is TGTGCCAGCAGCCAAGAGTTGTCGGGGGCAGGGGATCAGCCCCAGCATTTT.

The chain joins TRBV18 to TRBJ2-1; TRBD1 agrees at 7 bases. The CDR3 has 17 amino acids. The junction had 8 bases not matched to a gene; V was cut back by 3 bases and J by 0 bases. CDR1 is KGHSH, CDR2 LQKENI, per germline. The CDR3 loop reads CASSPQDRPDSYNEQFF. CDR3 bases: TGTGCCAGCTCACCCCAGGACAGGCCGGACTCCTACAATGAGCAGTTCTTC.